The sequence of this T cell receptor beta chain was determined in a study of T cells in Graves' hyperthyroidism and ophthalmopathy. Study-level background: The initial diagnosis was the point when peripheral blood was collected, ahead of any treatment.

Researchers took RNA transcripts and amplified the TCR beta CDR3 regions from them. When the TCR CDR3 underwent first-round RT-PCR, the HTBI primer set was used. TCRdb used MiXCR to reprocess the multiplex PCR reads, holding one entry per CDR3 protein. The sample includes 540,000 or so distinct CDR3 sequences, approximately 14% of them seen just once. Study-level points and caveats: Model-based prediction identified ophthalmopathy a median roughly 5.9 months prior to its onset.

In making diagnoses, clinical symptoms, serum thyroxine and TRAb, thyroid ultrasound and orbital computed tomography were all used. PBMCs were derived from around 10 ml fresh peripheral blood. The table lists this clonotype with many counts. Its antigen is currently unknown. Trimming at V came to 8 bases and at J to 4 bases, leaving 7 bases not matched to a gene. Germline values: CDR1 SNHLY, CDR2 FYNNEI. There are 14 residues in the CDR3. Sample: blood. This clonotype originated in a woman under 40 with Graves' hyperthyroidism. V is TRBV2 and J is TRBJ2-7; 11 nucleotides line up with TRBD2. In DNA, the CDR3 is TGTGCCAGCCTATTAGCGGGAGGGAGTTACGAGCAGTACTTC. It is translated as CASLLAGGSYEQYF.